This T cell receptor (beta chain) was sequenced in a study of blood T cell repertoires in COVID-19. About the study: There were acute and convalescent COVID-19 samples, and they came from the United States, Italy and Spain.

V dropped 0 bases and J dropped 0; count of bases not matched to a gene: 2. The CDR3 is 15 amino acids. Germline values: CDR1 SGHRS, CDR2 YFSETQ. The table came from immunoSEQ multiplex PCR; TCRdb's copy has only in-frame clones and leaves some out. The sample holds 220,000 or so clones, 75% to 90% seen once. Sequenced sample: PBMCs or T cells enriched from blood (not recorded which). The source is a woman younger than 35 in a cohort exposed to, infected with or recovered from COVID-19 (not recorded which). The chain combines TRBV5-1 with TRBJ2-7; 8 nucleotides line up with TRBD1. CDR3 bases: TGCGCCAGCAGCTTGGGGCAGGGGGCCTCCTACGAGCAGTACTTC. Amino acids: CASSLGQGASYEQYF.